The TCR beta chain under discussion was sequenced for a study of OX40 agonist ivuxolimab in advanced cancers. Study-level background: Patients were treated with ivuxolimab, an agonistic anti-OX40 (CD134) antibody. People in dose escalation had one of these cancers: hepatocellular carcinoma, melanoma, renal cell or head and neck cancer. Study-wide points: Among T cells, CD8+ cells averaged more expanded clones than CD4+ cells.

TCRdb's table, derived via immunoSEQ multiplex PCR, lists solely in-frame clones and lacks some. The table lists tens of thousands of clones, 70% to 90% of them singletons, with roughly 0.74% in the top ten. To note about this clone: Its target is not known.

V lost 7 bases and J 6 bases, leaving 21 bases between the germline ends. CDR3 size: 15 residues. Germline assignment: CDR1 SGHTA and CDR2 FQGNSA. Blood got drawn at baseline, again on cycle 4 day 1, and then on cycle 7 day 1. The receptor's source is an adult with an advanced solid tumor such as melanoma, head and neck, liver or kidney cancer. V gene TRBV7-2 combines with J gene TRBJ1-1; no firm D call. The sequencing here drew on CD4+ or CD8+ T cells sorted from blood, taken in a trial of the OX40 agonist ivuxolimab. CDR3 in amino acids: CASIPMGFGLAEAFF. The CDR3, as DNA: TGTGCCAGCATCCCTATGGGGTTCGGGTTAGCTGAAGCTTTCTTT.